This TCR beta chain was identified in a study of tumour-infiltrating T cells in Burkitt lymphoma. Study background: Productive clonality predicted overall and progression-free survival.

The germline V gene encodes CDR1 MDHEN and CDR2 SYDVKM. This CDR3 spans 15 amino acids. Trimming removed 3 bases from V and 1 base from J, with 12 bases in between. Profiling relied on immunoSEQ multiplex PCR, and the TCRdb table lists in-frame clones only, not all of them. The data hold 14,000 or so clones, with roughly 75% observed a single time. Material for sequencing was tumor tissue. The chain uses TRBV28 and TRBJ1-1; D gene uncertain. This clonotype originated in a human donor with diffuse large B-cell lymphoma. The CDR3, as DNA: TGTGCCAGCAGTTTCGCACCCAGTGGGAACACTGAAGCTTTCTTT. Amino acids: CASSFAPSGNTEAFF.